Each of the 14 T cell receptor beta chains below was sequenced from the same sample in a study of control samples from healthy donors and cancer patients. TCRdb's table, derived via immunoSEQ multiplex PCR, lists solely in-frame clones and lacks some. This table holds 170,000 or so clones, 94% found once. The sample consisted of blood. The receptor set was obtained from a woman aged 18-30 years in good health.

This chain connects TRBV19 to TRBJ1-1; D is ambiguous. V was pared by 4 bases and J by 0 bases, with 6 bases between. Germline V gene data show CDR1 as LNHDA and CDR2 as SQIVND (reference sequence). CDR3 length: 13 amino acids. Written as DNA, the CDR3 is TGTGCCAGTAGTAAACAGCTGAACACTGAAGCTTTCTTT. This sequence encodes CASSKQLNTEAFF.

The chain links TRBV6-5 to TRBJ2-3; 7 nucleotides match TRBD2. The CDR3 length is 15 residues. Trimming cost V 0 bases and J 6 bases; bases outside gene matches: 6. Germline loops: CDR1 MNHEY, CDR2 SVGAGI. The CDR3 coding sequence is TGTGCCAGCAGTTACTCTTCACTAGCGAGGGATACGCAGTATTTT. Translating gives CASSYSSLARDTQYF.

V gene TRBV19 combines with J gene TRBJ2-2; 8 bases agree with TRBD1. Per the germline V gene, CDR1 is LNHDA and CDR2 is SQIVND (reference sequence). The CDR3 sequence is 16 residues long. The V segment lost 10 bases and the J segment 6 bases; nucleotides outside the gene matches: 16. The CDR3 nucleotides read TGTGCCACCCAGAGAATATTAGGGGACAGGCCCGGGGAGCTGTTTTTT. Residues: CATQRILGDRPGELFF.

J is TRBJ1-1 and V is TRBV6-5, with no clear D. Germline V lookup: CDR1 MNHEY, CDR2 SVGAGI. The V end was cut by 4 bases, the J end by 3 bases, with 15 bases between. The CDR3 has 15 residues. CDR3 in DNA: TGTGCCAGCAGTTCAACCCCGGGCGGATACACTGAAGCTTTCTTT. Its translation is CASSSTPGGYTEAFF.

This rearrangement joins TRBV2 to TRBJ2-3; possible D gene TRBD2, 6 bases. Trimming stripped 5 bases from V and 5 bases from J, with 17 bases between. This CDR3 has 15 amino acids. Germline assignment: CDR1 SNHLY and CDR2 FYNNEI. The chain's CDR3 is CASSLLAGGVDTQYF. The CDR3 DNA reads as TGTGCCAGCAGTCTGCTAGCCGGAGGGGTAGATACGCAGTATTTT.

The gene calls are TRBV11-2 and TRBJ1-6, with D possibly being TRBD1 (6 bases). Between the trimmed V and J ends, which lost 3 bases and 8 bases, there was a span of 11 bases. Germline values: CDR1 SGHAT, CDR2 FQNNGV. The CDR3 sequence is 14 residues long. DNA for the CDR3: TGTGCCAGCAGCTTCGGGACATGGGATTCACCCCTCCACTTT. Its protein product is CASSFGTWDSPLHF.

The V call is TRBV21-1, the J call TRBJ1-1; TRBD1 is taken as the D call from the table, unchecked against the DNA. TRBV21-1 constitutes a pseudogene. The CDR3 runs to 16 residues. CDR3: CASSPTPRHHNTEAFF. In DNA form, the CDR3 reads TGTGCCAGCAGCCCTACCCCGAGACACCACAACACTGAAGCTTTCTTT.

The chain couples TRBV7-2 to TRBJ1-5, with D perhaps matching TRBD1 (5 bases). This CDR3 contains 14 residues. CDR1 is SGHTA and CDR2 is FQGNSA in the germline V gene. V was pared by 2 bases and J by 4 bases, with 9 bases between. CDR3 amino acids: CASSLRAGNQPQHF. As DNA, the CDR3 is TGTGCCAGCAGCTTAAGGGCAGGGAATCAGCCCCAGCATTTT.

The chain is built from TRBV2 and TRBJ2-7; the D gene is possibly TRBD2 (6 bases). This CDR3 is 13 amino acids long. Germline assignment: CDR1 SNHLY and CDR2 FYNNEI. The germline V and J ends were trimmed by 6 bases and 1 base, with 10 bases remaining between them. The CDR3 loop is CASSREFSYEQYF. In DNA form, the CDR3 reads TGTGCCAGCAGCCGGGAGTTTTCCTACGAGCAGTACTTC.

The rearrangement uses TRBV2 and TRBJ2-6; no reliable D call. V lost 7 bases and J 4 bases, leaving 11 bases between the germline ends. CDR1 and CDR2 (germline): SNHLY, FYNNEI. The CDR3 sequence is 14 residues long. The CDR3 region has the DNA TGTGCCAGCATAAAGGGTCCCGGGGCCAACGTCCTGACTTTC. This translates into CASIKGPGANVLTF.

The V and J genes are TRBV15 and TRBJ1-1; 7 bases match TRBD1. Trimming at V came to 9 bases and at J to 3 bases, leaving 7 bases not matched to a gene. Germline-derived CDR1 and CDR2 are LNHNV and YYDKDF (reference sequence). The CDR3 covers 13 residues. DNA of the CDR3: TGTGCCACAGAAGGACAGGAAGACACTGAAGCTTTCTTT. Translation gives CATEGQEDTEAFF.

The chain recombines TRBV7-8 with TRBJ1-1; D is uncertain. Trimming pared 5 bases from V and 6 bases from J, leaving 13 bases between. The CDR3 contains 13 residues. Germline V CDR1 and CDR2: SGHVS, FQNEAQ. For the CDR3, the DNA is TGTGCCAGCAGCCCAGTTTGGGCGTCTGAAGCTTTCTTT. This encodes CASSPVWASEAFF.

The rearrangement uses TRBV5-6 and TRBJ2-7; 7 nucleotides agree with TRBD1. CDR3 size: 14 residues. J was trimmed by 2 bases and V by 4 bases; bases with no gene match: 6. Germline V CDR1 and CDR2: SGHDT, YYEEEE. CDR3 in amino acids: CASSQIDRAYEQYF. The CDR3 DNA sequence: TGTGCCAGCAGCCAAATCGACAGGGCCTACGAGCAGTACTTC.

This CDR3 is CASSAEDRYYNEQFF. CDR3 sequence (DNA): TGTGCCAGTAGTGCGGAGGACAGGTACTACAATGAGCAGTTCTTC. The chain combines TRBV19 with TRBJ2-1; 7 bases match TRBD1. Germline-derived CDR1 and CDR2 are LNHDA and SQIVND (reference sequence). V shed 5 bases, J shed 3 bases, and the junction held 7 bases outside the gene matches. CDR3 size: 15 residues.